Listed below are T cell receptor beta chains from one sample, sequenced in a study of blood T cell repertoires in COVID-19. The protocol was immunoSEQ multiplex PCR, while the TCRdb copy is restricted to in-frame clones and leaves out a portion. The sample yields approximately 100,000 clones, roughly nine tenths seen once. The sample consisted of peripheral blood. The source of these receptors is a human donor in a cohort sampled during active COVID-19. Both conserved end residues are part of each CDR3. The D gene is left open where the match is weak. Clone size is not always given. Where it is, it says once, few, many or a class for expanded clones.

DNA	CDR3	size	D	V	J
TGTGCCAGCAGCTTAGCGTTAGCGGGAGTCCTCACAGATACGCAGTATTTT	CASSLALAGVLTDTQYF	.	TRBD2	TRBV7-6	TRBJ2-3
TGCAGCCACCGTACAAACACTGAAGCTTTCTTT	CSHRTNTEAFF	.	.	TRBV20-1	TRBJ1-1
TGTGCCAGCAGCGACAGGGTAGGCGGCTACACCTTC	CASSDRVGGYTF	.	TRBD1	TRBV2	TRBJ1-2
TGTGCCAGCAGCTCCCGCCCCCAGACAGGGCTTAGTGGCTACACCTTC	CASSSRPQTGLSGYTF	.	TRBD1	TRBV11-2	TRBJ1-2
TGTGCCAGCAGCGGACAGGGGCACTCTGGAAACACCATATATTTT	CASSGQGHSGNTIYF	.	TRBD1	TRBV6-6	TRBJ1-3
TGTGCCAGCAGTTACTCAACTAGGCGAGAGACCCAGTACTTC	CASSYSTRRETQYF	.	.	TRBV6-5	TRBJ2-5
TGTGCCAGCAGCTATCAGCGCGATGGAGTGGAGCAGTACTTC	CASSYQRDGVEQYF	once	.	TRBV5-4	TRBJ2-7
TGTGCCAGCAGCTTAGAACTGAATACGCAGTATTTT	CASSLELNTQYF	.	.	TRBV7-8	TRBJ2-3
TGTGCCAGCAGCGGCGGTGGGGCCTTATACAATGAGCAGTTCTTC	CASSGGGALYNEQFF	.	.	TRBV7-6	TRBJ2-1
TGTGCCAGCAGCCTCGGGACTAGCCCTCGCACAGATACGCAGTATTTT	CASSLGTSPRTDTQYF	.	TRBD2	TRBV7-7	TRBJ2-3
TGTGCCAGCAGTTGGGCTTTACAAGTCCTGACTTTC	CASSWALQVLTF	.	.	TRBV12-3/TRBV12-4	TRBJ2-6
TGTGCCAGCAGCTTGGAGGGGTGGACTAATGAAAAACTGTTTTTT	CASSLEGWTNEKLFF	.	.	TRBV5-5	TRBJ1-4
TGTGCCAGCAGCCAGACAGGGGAGGCTGGAAACACCATATATTTT	CASSQTGEAGNTIYF	.	TRBD1	TRBV2	TRBJ1-3
TGTGCCAGTAGGGGTGGACAGCTCTCTGGAAACACCATATATTTT	CASRGGQLSGNTIYF	.	.	TRBV19	TRBJ1-3
TGTGCCACCGCTCGGGGGGCGAACAATGAGCAGTTCTTC	CATARGANNEQFF	.	.	TRBV24-1	TRBJ2-1
TGTGCCAGCAGCCCCTCCGGGACAGGAGAAAACATTCAGTACTTC	CASSPSGTGENIQYF	.	TRBD1	TRBV9	TRBJ2-4
TGTGCCAGCAGCTTAGAGGGAGACACTGAAGCTTTCTTT	CASSLEGDTEAFF	.	.	TRBV11-2	TRBJ1-1
TGTGCCAGCAGCATCGGAGGACCTTACAATGAGCAGTTCTTC	CASSIGGPYNEQFF	.	.	TRBV25-1	TRBJ2-1
TGTGCCAGCAGCTCCGGACCGCGGGAAAGGCTGTTTTTT	CASSSGPRERLFF	.	.	TRBV11-3	TRBJ1-4
TGTGCCAGCAGTGGGGGACAGGGAAGGTGGTACAATGAGCAGTTCTTC	CASSGGQGRWYNEQFF	.	TRBD1	TRBV6-1	TRBJ2-1
TGTGCCAGCTCACCCTCGAGCTCCTATAATTCACCCCTCCACTTT	CASSPSSSYNSPLHF	.	.	TRBV18	TRBJ1-6
TGTGCCAGCAGTGGGCTCTATGGCTACACCTTC	CASSGLYGYTF	.	.	TRBV27	TRBJ1-2
TGTGCCAGCAAGAGCCCCAACACTGAAGCTTTCTTT	CASKSPNTEAFF	.	.	TRBV2	TRBJ1-1
TGCGCCAGCAGTGAGACGCCCGGGACAGGGTGTGGGCCCTACAATGAGCAGTTCTTC	CASSETPGTGCGPYNEQFF	.	TRBD1	TRBV10-1	TRBJ2-1
TGTGCCATTAAAGCCCAAGGGGGCGTAGAGACCCAGTACTTC	CAIKAQGGVETQYF	.	TRBD1	TRBV10-3	TRBJ2-5
TGTGCCAGCAGCTCGGGAGGGGGGGCCGAATATGGCTACACCTTC	CASSSGGGAEYGYTF	.	.	TRBV5-4	TRBJ1-2
TGTGCCAGCAGTGAACACAGGGCGAGCCAGTACTTC	CASSEHRASQYF	once	.	TRBV6-1	TRBJ2-5
TGTGCCATCAATGGACAGGGAAACACTGAAGCTTTCTTT	CAINGQGNTEAFF	few	TRBD1	TRBV10-3	TRBJ1-1
TGTGCCAGCAGTTCCGCCTGGGCCCCCGGGAACAATGAGCAGTTCTTC	CASSSAWAPGNNEQFF	.	.	TRBV7-7	TRBJ2-1
TGCGCCAGCAGCTTGTATCGGACTAGCGGCGGGAAAAACATTCAGTACTTC	CASSLYRTSGGKNIQYF	.	TRBD2	TRBV5-1	TRBJ2-4
TGTGCCAGCAGCCAAGAATGGGGCCGGGCCGCTCCCCAAGAGACCCAGTACTTC	CASSQEWGRAAPQETQYF	.	.	TRBV4-2	TRBJ2-5
TGTGCCAGCAGAGGGGTTGGGAATGAAAAACTGTTTTTT	CASRGVGNEKLFF	.	.	TRBV3-1/TRBV3-2	TRBJ1-4
TGTGCCAGCAGTGTCCTTGGGGGGGGAGAGGATGAAGCTTTCTTT	CASSVLGGGEDEAFF	.	.	TRBV27	TRBJ1-1
TGTGCCAGCAGCCCCCTGCAGGGGGCAATTAATGAGCAGTTCTTC	CASSPLQGAINEQFF	.	TRBD1	TRBV28	TRBJ2-1
TGTGCCAGCAGCTCCCGGGGTAGCGGCCTCTACAATGAGCAGTTCTTC	CASSSRGSGLYNEQFF	.	.	TRBV7-3	TRBJ2-1
TGTGCCAGCAGCTTTTTAGATGGACAGACTTATGGCTACACCTTC	CASSFLDGQTYGYTF	.	.	TRBV28	TRBJ1-2
TGTGCCAGCAGTTCAGCTAATGAAAAACTGTTTTTT	CASSSANEKLFF	once	.	TRBV28	TRBJ1-4
TGTGCCAGCAGCTCCAATAGCGGGGTGGAGACCCAGTACTTC	CASSSNSGVETQYF	.	TRBD2	TRBV5-4	TRBJ2-5
TGTGCCAGCAGCTTCGAGGGGGCAGACGAGCAGTACTTC	CASSFEGADEQYF	.	TRBD1	TRBV5-4	TRBJ2-7